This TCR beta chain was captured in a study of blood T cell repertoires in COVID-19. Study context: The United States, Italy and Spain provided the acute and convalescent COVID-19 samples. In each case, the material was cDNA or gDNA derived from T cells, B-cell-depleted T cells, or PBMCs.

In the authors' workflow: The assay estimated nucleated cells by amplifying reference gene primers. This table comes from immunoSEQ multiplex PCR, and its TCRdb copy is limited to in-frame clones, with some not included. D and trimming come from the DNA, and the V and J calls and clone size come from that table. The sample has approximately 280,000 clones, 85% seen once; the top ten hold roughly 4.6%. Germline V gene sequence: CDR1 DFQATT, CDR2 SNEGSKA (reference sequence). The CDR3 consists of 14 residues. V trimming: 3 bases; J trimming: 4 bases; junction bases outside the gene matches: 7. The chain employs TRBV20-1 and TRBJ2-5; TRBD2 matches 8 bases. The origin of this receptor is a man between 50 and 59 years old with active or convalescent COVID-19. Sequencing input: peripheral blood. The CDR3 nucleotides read TGCAGTGCTAGTACAGGTCTAGCGGGAGAGACCCAGTACTTC. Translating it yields CSASTGLAGETQYF.